Shown below are 16 T cell receptor beta chains from a single sample sequenced in a study of T-cell memory formation after mild COVID-19. TCRdb analysed the 5' RACE reads with MiXCR anew, one entry per CDR3 protein. The sample carries 270,000 or so distinct CDR3 sequences, approximately 18% recorded once. Sample: PBMCs or a T cell subset sorted from them (not recorded which). These receptors originate from a man aged 18-30 years who had mild COVID-19 (a few samples of this study predate the infection). Cell type and time point are not known.

This clonotype has at least ten counts. The J gene is TRBJ2-7, the V gene TRBV6-1; no definite D call. Trimming cost V 1 base and J 6 bases, with 10 bases left between them. The CDR3 contains 13 residues. The germline CDR1 and CDR2 sequences are MNHNS and SASEGT. The CDR3 bases are TGTGCCAGCAGTGAAGGGGCAGTCCTCGAGCAGTACGTC. Its protein product is CASSEGAVLEQYV.

The chain recombines TRBV20-1 with TRBJ2-7; TRBD2 aligns across 7 bases. CDR1 is DFQATT, CDR2 SNEGSKA, per germline (reference sequence). Trimming at V came to 7 bases and at J to 7 bases, leaving 7 bases not matched to a gene. The CDR3 spans 11 residues. The CDR3 spells CSGGLGGEQYF. In DNA, the CDR3 is TGCAGTGGTGGACTAGGCGGGGAGCAGTACTTC.

In its sample, this clonotype was seen many times. The chain recombines TRBV6-5 with TRBJ1-2; D call uncertain. Germline V gives CDR1 MNHEY, CDR2 SVGAGI. The CDR3 runs to 15 residues. V gave up 0 bases and J gave up 8 bases, with 16 bases separating them. The CDR3 region has the DNA TGTGCCAGCAGTTACTCGACTACGAAGGCGTTGGGCTACACCTTC. Protein sequence: CASSYSTTKALGYTF.

This clonotype was observed a few times. This chain connects TRBV6-2 or TRBV6-3 to TRBJ2-3; D perhaps matches TRBD1 (6 bases). Deletions cut 2 bases from V and 0 bases from J, with 9 bases between. The germline CDR1 and CDR2 sequences are MNHEY and SVGEGT. The CDR3 is made up of 15 amino acids. CDR3 sequence reads: CASSYDRRSTDTQYF. In DNA form, the CDR3 reads TGTGCCAGCAGTTACGACAGGAGAAGCACAGATACGCAGTATTTT.

This clonotype was detected many times. The J gene is TRBJ2-3, the V gene TRBV5-8; 10 positions agree with TRBD1. The CDR3 runs to 16 residues. Germline CDR1 reads SGHTS; CDR2 reads YDEGEE. Losses at the gene ends were 4 bases for V and 3 bases for J; bases not matched to a gene: 8. The CDR3, as DNA: TGTGCCAGCAGCATGGGACAGGGGAGGAGGACAGATACGCAGTATTTT. Protein product: CASSMGQGRRTDTQYF.

V is TRBV6-2 or TRBV6-3 and J is TRBJ1-5; no definite D call. Germline CDR1 is MNHEY and CDR2 is SVGEGT. V lost 6 bases, J lost 2 bases, and 14 bases lay in between. The CDR3 contains 15 residues. CDR3 in amino acids: CASSSRGWGNQPQHF. The CDR3 coding sequence is TGTGCCAGCAGCTCCCGGGGATGGGGCAATCAGCCCCAGCATTTT.

This chain connects TRBV4-3 to TRBJ1-1, with 8 bases aligning to TRBD1. The V and J ends lost 3 bases and 4 bases, in that order; junction bases with no gene match: 4. This CDR3 comprises 14 residues. The germline V gene has CDR1 LGHNA and CDR2 YSLEER. CDR3 loop: CASSQDRVTTEAFF. CDR3 sequence (DNA): TGCGCCAGCAGCCAGGACAGGGTGACCACTGAAGCTTTCTTT.

This sequence joins TRBV3-1 and TRBJ1-2; TRBD1 is a possible D gene (6 bases). There are 13 residues in the CDR3. Looked up from germline, CDR1 is LGHDT and CDR2 is YNNKEL (reference sequence). With 5 bases removed from V and 6 bases from J, the gap between germline ends came to 13 bases. The CDR3 region has the DNA TGTGCCAGCAGCGAGAGACAGGCTAATGGCTACACCTTC. This encodes CASSERQANGYTF. Full variable domain (missing parts from reference TRBV3-1 and TRBJ1-2): DTAVSQTPKYLVTQMGNDKSIKCEQNLGHDTMYWYKQDSKKFLKIMFSYNNKELIINETVPNRFSPKSPDKAHLNLHINSLELGDSAVYFCASSERQANGYTFGSGTRLTVV.

This clonotype was detected only a few times. V is TRBV6-5 and J is TRBJ1-2; D unresolved. The CDR3 is 12 amino acids. Trimming pared 2 bases from V and 8 bases from J, leaving 9 bases between. Germline CDR1 is MNHEY and CDR2 is SVGAGI. CDR3 nucleotide sequence: TGTGCCAGCAGTTACGGCGCCGGGGGCTACACCTTC. Translation gives CASSYGAGGYTF.

The rearrangement joins TRBV10-3 to TRBJ2-1; no reliable D call. This CDR3 has 13 residues. V was shortened by 3 bases and J by 6 bases, with 9 bases between the two germline ends. The V gene's germline CDR1 is ENHRY and CDR2 SYGVKD. CDR3 DNA: TGTGCCATCAGTGATACATTAATCAATGAGCAGTTCTTC. Its protein is CAISDTLINEQFF.

Only a few counts were recorded for this clonotype. This chain uses TRBV3-1 with TRBJ2-3, with 8 positions matching TRBD1. CDR1 is LGHDT, CDR2 YNNKEL, per germline (reference sequence). This CDR3 is 15 amino acids long. V shed 3 bases, J shed 0 bases, and the junction held 2 bases outside the gene matches. The CDR3 DNA follows: TGTGCCAGCAGCCAGGGACAGGCCAGCACAGATACGCAGTATTTT. It encodes CASSQGQASTDTQYF.

This clonotype appeared many times. The chain has TRBV7-2 and TRBJ1-1; weak D call: TRBD1 (6 bases). From germline, CDR1 is SGHTA and CDR2 FQGNSA. Trimming removed 9 bases from V and 10 bases from J, with 27 bases in between. This CDR3 comprises 15 residues. The CDR3: CASTFEGGGHRAAFF. The CDR3 nucleotides are TGTGCCAGTACGTTCGAGGGAGGGGGACATAGGGCAGCTTTCTTT. Variable domain in full (rest from reference TRBV7-2 and TRBJ1-1): GAGVSQSPSNKVTEKGKDVELRCDPISGHTALYWYRQSLGQGLEFLIYFQGNSAPDKSGLPSDRFSAERTGGSVSTLTIQRTQQEDSAVYLCASTFEGGGHRAAFFGQGTRLTVV.

This clonotype occurred many times. The genes are TRBV4-3 and TRBJ2-7, with D perhaps matching TRBD2 (5 bases). This CDR3 comprises 14 residues. CDR1 LGHNA and CDR2 YSLEER come from the germline V gene. Deletions cut 4 bases from V and 3 bases from J, with 13 bases between. CDR3 in DNA: TGCGCCAGCAGCCCCCAGCGAGGAGGCTACGAGCAGTACTTC. Its protein is CASSPQRGGYEQYF.

This clonotype was seen a few times. CDR3 residues: CSGGQGYEQYF. As DNA, the CDR3 is TGCAGCGGCGGACAGGGTTACGAGCAGTACTTC. The rearrangement uses TRBV29-1 and TRBJ2-7; the match to TRBD1 covers 8 bases. Per germline, CDR1 SQVTM and CDR2 ANQGSEA. CDR3 size: 11 residues. Germline trimming cut 7 bases from V and 4 bases from J; bases unmatched to any gene: 3.

This clonotype has just a few counts. The rearrangement joins TRBV6-5 to TRBJ2-3; 8 nucleotides line up with TRBD1. Germline loops: CDR1 MNHEY, CDR2 SVGAGI. The V gene end was trimmed by 4 bases and the J gene end by 1 base; junction bases not matched to a gene: 4. The length of the CDR3 is 15 residues. The CDR3 reads CASSFLGQGTDTQYF. CDR3 in DNA: TGTGCCAGCAGTTTTCTGGGACAGGGCACAGATACGCAGTATTTT.

The chain is built from TRBV20-1 and TRBJ2-1; D unclear. This CDR3 region has 11 residues. Germline assignment: CDR1 DFQATT and CDR2 SNEGSKA (reference sequence). V was shortened by 4 bases and J by 4 bases, with 5 bases between the two germline ends. CDR3 sequence reads: CSAKGYNEQFF. In DNA, the CDR3 is TGCAGTGCTAAAGGGTACAATGAGCAGTTCTTC.